The subject of this entry is one TCR beta chain. Its antigen is still unknown. This sample stems from a study of T cells expressing NK-cell markers. Study-level results: The leading position in the CD3+CD56-NKG2C+ fraction of several donors also went to these clonotypes.

TCRdb re-called the 5' RACE reads; one entry per CDR3 protein, DNA not given. The sample holds a few hundred thousand distinct CDR3 sequences. The length of the CDR3 is 19 residues. The germline CDR1 and CDR2 sequences are DFQATT and SNEGSKA (reference sequence). This TCR derives from a man between 18 and 35 years old in good health. Material for sequencing was blood T cells: a sorted CD56 or NKG2C T cell subset, CD4+ or CD8+ T cells, or bulk PBMC T cells (not recorded which). V usage is TRBV20-1 and J usage is TRBJ2-1; checking the TCRdb D call of TRBD1 is not possible without DNA. The CDR3 sequence: CSARDGTEGGTSSYNEQFF.